The entry that follows covers one T cell receptor (beta chain) sequence. The target antigen is unknown. This record comes from a study of CD8 T cells in Susac syndrome. The study's findings and limits: The study conceded that relatively few individuals underwent its TCR sequencing and HLA analysis.

RNA, at about 0.45 to 1 ug, was reverse transcribed with random hexamers. With immunoSEQ multiplex PCR, TCR beta CDR3 was amplified across 54 Vbeta and 13 Jbeta. TCRdb re-called the immunoSEQ multiplex PCR reads with MiXCR, one entry per CDR3 protein. The top ten hold over 0.1% of the sample, which has hundreds of thousands of distinct CDR3 sequences, more than 75% seen once. The ends were cut back, 1 base at V and 4 bases at J, with 10 bases in the middle. The CDR3 is 15 residues long. Germline V gene lookup returns CDR1 PRHDT and CDR2 FYEKMQ (reference sequence). Sequencing targeted TCR beta in blood CD8+ and CD4+ T cells.

This clonotype was obtained from a human donor with multiple sclerosis. Sequencing used CD8+ T cells from PBMCs. The V gene is TRBV13, the J gene TRBJ2-2; D call uncertain. DNA for the CDR3: TGTGCCAGCAGCTTAGAAGGCCATCCCACCGGGGAGCTGTTTTTT. It codes for CASSLEGHPTGELFF.